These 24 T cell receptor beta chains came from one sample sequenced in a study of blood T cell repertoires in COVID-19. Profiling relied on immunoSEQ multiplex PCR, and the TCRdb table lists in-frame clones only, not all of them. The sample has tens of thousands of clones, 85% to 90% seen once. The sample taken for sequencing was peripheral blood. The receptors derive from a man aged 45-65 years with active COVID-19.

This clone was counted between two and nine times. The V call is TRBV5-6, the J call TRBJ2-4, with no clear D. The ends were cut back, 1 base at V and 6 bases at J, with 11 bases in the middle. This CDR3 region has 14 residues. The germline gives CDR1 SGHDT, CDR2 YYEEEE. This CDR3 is CASSLWQRPNIQYF. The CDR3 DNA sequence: TGTGCCAGCAGCTTGTGGCAGCGACCAAACATTCAGTACTTC.

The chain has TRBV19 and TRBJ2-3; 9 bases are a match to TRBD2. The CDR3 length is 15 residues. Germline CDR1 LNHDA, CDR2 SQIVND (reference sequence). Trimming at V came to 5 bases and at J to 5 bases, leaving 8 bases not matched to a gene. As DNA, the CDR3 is TGTGCCAGTAGTGATATAGCGGGGGCAGGAGATACGCAGTATTTT. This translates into CASSDIAGAGDTQYF.

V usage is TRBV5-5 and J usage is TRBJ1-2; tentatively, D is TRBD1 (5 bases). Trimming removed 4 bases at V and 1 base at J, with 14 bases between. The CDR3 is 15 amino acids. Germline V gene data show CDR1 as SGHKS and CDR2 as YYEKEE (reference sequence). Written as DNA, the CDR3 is TGTGCCAGCAGCAAGACGGGGGGAGTTAACTATGGCTACACCTTC. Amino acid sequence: CASSKTGGVNYGYTF.

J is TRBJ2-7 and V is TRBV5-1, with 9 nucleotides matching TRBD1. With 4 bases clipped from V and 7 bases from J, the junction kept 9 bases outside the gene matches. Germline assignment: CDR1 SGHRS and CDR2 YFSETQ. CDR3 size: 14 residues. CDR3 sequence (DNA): TGCGCCAGCAGCCACCGACAGGGGGTGAGTGAGCAGTACTTC. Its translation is CASSHRQGVSEQYF.

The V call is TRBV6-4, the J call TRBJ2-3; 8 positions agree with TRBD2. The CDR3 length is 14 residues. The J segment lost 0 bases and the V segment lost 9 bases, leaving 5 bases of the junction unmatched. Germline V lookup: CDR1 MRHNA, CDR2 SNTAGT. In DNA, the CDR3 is TGTGCCAGTAAGCGGGAGATTAGCACAGATACGCAGTATTTT. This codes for CASKREISTDTQYF.

CDR3 coding DNA: TGTGCCAGCAGCCAAGATTTGCGGTGGCCTAATGAAAAACTGTTTTTT. Encoded protein: CASSQDLRWPNEKLFF. J is TRBJ1-4 and V is TRBV5-8; D ambiguous. Trimming cost V 4 bases and J 3 bases, with 16 bases left between them. Per germline, CDR1 SGHTS and CDR2 YDEGEE. The CDR3 runs to 16 residues.

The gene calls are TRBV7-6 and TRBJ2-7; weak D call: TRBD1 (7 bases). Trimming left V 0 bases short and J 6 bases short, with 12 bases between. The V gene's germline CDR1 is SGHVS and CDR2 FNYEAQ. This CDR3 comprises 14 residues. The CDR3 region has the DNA TGTGCCAGCAGCTTAGCGGCAGGGGGGTCCGAGCAGTACTTC. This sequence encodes CASSLAAGGSEQYF.

The DNA for the CDR3 is TGTGCCAGCAGTGAGTCGGGGGGTTCGTACACTGAAGCTTTCTTT. This sequence encodes CASSESGGSYTEAFF. The rearrangement joins TRBV6-4 to TRBJ1-1; D is possibly TRBD1 (5 bases). The CDR3 is 15 amino acids. Germline values: CDR1 MRHNA, CDR2 SNTAGT. V lost 3 bases and J 3 bases, leaving 14 bases between the germline ends.

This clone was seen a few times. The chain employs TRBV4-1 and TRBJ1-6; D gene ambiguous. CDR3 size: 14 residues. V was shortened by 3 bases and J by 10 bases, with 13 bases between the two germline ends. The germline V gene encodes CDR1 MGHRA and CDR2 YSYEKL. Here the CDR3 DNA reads TGCGCCAGCAGCCATCTTCGGAACAGATCACCCCTCCACTTT. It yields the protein CASSHLRNRSPLHF.

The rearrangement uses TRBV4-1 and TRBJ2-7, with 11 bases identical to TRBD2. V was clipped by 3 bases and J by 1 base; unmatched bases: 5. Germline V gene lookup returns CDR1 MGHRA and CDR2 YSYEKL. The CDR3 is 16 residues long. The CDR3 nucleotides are TGCGCCAGCAGCCATTACCTAGCGGGAGGATCCTACGAGCAGTACTTC. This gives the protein CASSHYLAGGSYEQYF.

Written as DNA, the CDR3 is TGTGCCAGCAGTTACCCCCCCACACAGGGGTACAATGAGCAGTTCTTC. The encoded protein is CASSYPPTQGYNEQFF. V and J are TRBV6-2 or TRBV6-3 and TRBJ2-1; 7 positions agree with TRBD1. The CDR3 contains 16 residues. Germline CDR1 MNHEY, CDR2 SVGEGT. The V gene end was trimmed by 2 bases and the J gene end by 4 bases; junction bases not matched to a gene: 8.

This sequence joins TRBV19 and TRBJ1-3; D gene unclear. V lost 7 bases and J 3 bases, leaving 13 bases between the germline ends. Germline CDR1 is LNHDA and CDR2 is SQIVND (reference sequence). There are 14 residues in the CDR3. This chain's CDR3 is CASTSAASGNTIYF. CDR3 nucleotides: TGTGCCAGTACATCCGCCGCGAGTGGAAACACCATATATTTT.

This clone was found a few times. CDR3 sequence (DNA): TGTGCCAGCAGTCCTAAGTACGAGCAGTACTTC. This sequence encodes CASSPKYEQYF. The chain has TRBV6-5 and TRBJ2-7; D remains unclear. Germline V gene sequence: CDR1 MNHEY, CDR2 SVGAGI. CDR3 length: 11 amino acids. V shed 5 bases and J shed 4 bases, with 6 bases lying between them.

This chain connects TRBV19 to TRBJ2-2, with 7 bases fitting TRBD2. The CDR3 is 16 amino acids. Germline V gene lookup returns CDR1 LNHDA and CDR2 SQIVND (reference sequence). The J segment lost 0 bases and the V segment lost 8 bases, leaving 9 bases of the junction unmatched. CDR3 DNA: TGTGCCAGTGTGAGCGGGACTATCGCGAACACCGGGGAGCTGTTTTTT. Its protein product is CASVSGTIANTGELFF. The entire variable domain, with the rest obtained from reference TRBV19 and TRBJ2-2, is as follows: DGGITQSPKYLFRKEGQNVTLSCEQNLNHDAMYWYRQDPGQGLRLIYYSQIVNDFQKGDIAEGYSVSREKKESFPLTVTSAQKNPTAFYLCASVSGTIANTGELFFGEGSRLTVL.

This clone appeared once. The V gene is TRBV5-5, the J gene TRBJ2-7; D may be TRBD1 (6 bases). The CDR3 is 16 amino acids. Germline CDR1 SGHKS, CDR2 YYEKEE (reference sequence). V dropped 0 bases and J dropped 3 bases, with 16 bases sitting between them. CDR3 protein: CASSLDPRNRVYEQYF. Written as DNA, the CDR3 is TGTGCCAGCAGCTTGGATCCCAGAAACAGGGTCTACGAGCAGTACTTC.

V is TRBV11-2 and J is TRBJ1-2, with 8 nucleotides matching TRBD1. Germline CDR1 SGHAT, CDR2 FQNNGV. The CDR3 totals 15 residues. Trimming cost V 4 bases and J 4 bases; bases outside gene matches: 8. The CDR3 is CASSSTRGRAYGYTF. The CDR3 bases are TGTGCCAGCAGCTCAACCAGGGGGCGTGCCTATGGCTACACCTTC.

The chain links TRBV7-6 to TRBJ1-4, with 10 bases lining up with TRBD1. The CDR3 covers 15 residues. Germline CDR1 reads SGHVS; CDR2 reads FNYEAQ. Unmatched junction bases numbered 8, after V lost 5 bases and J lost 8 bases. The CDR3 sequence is CASSPRTGGGEKLFF. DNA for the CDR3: TGTGCCAGCAGCCCCCGGACAGGGGGAGGCGAAAAACTGTTTTTT.

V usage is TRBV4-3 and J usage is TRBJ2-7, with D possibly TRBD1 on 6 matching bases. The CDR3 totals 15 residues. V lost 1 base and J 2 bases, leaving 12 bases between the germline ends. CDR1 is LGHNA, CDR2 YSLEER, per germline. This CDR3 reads CASSQAGARAYEQYF. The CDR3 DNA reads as TGCGCCAGCAGCCAAGCAGGGGCGCGGGCCTACGAGCAGTACTTC.

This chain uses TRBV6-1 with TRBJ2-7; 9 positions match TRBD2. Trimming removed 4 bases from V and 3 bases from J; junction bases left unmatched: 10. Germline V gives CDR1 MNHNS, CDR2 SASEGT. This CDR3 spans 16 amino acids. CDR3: CASSALSSGVNYEQYF. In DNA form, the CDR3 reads TGTGCCAGCAGTGCCCTCTCTAGCGGGGTGAACTACGAGCAGTACTTC.

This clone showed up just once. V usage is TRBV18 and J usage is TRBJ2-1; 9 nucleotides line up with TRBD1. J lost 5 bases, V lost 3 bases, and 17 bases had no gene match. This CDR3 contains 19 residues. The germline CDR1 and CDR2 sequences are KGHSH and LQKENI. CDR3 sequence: CASSPVGTGLTLRNNEQFF. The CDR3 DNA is TGTGCCAGCTCACCGGTAGGGACAGGGCTAACCCTGCGCAACAATGAGCAGTTCTTC.

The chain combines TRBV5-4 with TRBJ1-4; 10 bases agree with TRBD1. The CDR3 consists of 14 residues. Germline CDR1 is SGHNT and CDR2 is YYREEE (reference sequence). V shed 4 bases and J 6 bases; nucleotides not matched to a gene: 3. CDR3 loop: CASSGQGGDEKLFF. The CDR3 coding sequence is TGTGCCAGCAGCGGACAGGGGGGGGATGAAAAACTGTTTTTT.

The CDR3 sequence: CASSLISGGADTQYF. In nucleotides, the CDR3 is TGTGCCAGCAGCTTAATTAGCGGGGGGGCAGATACGCAGTATTTT. The chain uses TRBV11-2 and TRBJ2-3, with 11 bases lining up with TRBD2. V lost 2 bases, J lost 4 bases, and 2 bases stayed unmatched. This CDR3 has 15 residues. The germline V gene encodes CDR1 SGHAT and CDR2 FQNNGV.

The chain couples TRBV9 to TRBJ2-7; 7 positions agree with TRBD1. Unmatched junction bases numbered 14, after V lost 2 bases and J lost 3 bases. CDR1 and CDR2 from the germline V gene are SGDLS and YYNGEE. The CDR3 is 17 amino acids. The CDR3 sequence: CASSVGLGQVEFYEQYF. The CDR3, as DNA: TGTGCCAGCAGCGTGGGGCTTGGACAGGTAGAGTTCTACGAGCAGTACTTC.

The CDR3 region is CASSPKSWTSGYEQYF. The CDR3 nucleotides read TGTGCCAGCAGCCCTAAATCCTGGACTAGCGGGTACGAGCAGTACTTC. This rearrangement joins TRBV28 to TRBJ2-7, with 11 bases matching TRBD2. The CDR3 consists of 16 residues. Germline CDR1 is MDHEN and CDR2 is SYDVKM. V gave up 6 bases and J gave up 4 bases; unmatched junction bases: 11.